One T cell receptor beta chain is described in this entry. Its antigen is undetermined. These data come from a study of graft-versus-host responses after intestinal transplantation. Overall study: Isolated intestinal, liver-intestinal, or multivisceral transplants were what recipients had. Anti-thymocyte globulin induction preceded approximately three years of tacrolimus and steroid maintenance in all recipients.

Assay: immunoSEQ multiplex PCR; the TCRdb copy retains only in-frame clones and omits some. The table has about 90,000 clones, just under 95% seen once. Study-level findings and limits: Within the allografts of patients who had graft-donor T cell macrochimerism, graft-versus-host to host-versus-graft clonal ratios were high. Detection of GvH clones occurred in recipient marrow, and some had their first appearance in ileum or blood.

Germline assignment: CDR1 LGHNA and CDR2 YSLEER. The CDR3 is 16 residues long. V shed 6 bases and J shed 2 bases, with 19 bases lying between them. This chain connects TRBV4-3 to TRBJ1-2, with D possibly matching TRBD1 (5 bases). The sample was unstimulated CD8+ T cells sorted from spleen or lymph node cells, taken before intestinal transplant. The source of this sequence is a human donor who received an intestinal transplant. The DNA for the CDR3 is TGCGCCAGCAGTCTATCTCGGGACTTACCGAACTATGGCTACACCTTC. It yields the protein CASSLSRDLPNYGYTF.